This T cell receptor (beta chain) was recovered during a study of T cells in localized non-small cell lung cancer (dated by TCRdb to between 2020 and 2021). About the study as a whole: The study examined T cell repertoires in roughly 240 patients with early-stage NSCLC and compared tumors with uninvolved tumor-adjacent lungs. NSCLC patients had a mean age of approximately 70 years, and 120 to 150 were male and more than 90 female. The cohort comprised some 240 treatment-naïve NSCLC patients with resected, localized lung tumors. Overall study outcomes, separate from this receptor: Of the top 100 tumor clones, a median of roughly 56 were detected in paired uninvolved adjacent lung; about 26 were also among that lung's top 100. Higher T cell density in blood was associated with longer overall survival, whereas higher clonality in adjacent lung was associated with shorter survival. Because multi-region tumor sequencing was not done, intratumor heterogeneity could not be ruled out. Uninvolved tumor-adjacent lung showed the highest T cell clonality, higher than tumor, which suggests more focused antigenic responses in the uninvolved tumor-adjacent lung. Because the study design was exploratory, TCR variables were selected using unadjusted p-values without false-discovery rate correction.

At diagnosis, tumor, uninvolved tumor-adjacent lung and peripheral blood were collected and then preserved as a mix of FFPE and fresh-frozen material. For TCR repertoire profiling, the blood samples were analyzed as peripheral blood mononuclear cells. From the germline V gene (reference sequence), CDR1 is SGHNT and CDR2 is YYREEE. The germline V end is reduced by 5 bases and the J end by 5 bases; junction bases left unmatched: 7. Inclusive of the bounding cysteine and phenylalanine, the CDR3 is 14 residues long. Only the CDR3 DNA stays, 42 bases, in frame from base 1. As regards this clone: There is no known antigen for this receptor. Base quality data are lacking; no much larger clone is found one base away.

The immunoSEQ Assay was used to sequence TCR beta CDR3 regions from DNA. Under the source paper's analysis protocol: T cell density was computed as TCR beta template counts normalized to usable DNA estimated by amplifying housekeeping genes. The preseqR package was used to estimate richness by extrapolating to 400,000 templates for PBMC samples and to 120,000 templates for tissue samples. Clonality was calculated as one minus Pielou's evenness. Tissue-enriched TCRs were identified through differential abundance testing performed on productive amino-acid clonotypes, with a minimum total count of 5 and an alpha of 0.1. Repertoire overlap between compartments was quantified with the Jaccard Index and Morisita Overlap Index. GLIPH grouped TCR beta CDR3s together with public tetramer-defined viral CDR3s, and a viral motif had to include at least three viral sequences and show V-gene enrichment. As stored in TCRdb, this immuneACCESS dataset retains in-frame rearrangements with V and J assigned. A fraction of the clones does not appear; measured against another copy, unresolved V genes explain less than half of the discrepancy, and the remainder lacks a known reason. V and J calls and clone size are those listed in that table; D and trimming were worked out from the DNA. The sample table records 70,000 to 75,000 clones; around 85% of these occur just once. Together, the top ten hold approximately 1.2% of the sample.

The receptor chain draws on TRBV5-4 and TRBJ2-3; TRBD2 aligns with 8 central bases. This receptor was taken from a female donor at least 60 years old with stage I lung adenocarcinoma. The sequenced sample was peripheral blood, obtained before any cancer treatment. This receptor carries the CDR3 CASRKRGIKDTQYF. The DNA sequence is given as TGTGCCAGCAGAAAGCGGGGGATAAAAGATACGCAGTATTTT.